These 24 T cell receptor beta chains share one sample of origin, sequenced in a study of OX40 agonist ivuxolimab in advanced cancers. Repertoires were generated with immunoSEQ multiplex PCR, while TCRdb's copy carries only in-frame clones and drops some. The sample lists some 49,000 clones, 85% occurring once. Sequenced material: CD4+ or CD8+ T cells sorted from blood, taken in a trial of the OX40 agonist ivuxolimab. Source of these receptors: an adult with an advanced solid tumor such as melanoma, head and neck, liver or kidney cancer.

J is TRBJ2-7 and V is TRBV6-1, with no clear D. The germline CDR1 and CDR2 sequences are MNHNS and SASEGT. The V end was cut by 6 bases, the J end by 2 bases, with 11 bases between. The CDR3 extends over 13 amino acids. The CDR3 loop reads CASSGTMAYEQYF. For the CDR3, the DNA is TGTGCCAGCAGCGGCACGATGGCCTACGAGCAGTACTTC.

The V gene is TRBV9, the J gene TRBJ2-1, with 13 bases that match TRBD2. CDR1 is SGDLS and CDR2 is YYNGEE in the germline V gene. Trimming cost V 3 bases and J 4 bases; bases outside gene matches: 4. CDR3 size: 16 residues. CDR3 coding DNA: TGTGCCAGCAGCGGGACTAGCGGGGGACATTACAATGAGCAGTTCTTC. Residues: CASSGTSGGHYNEQFF.

This clone was seen a single time. V is TRBV11-2 and J is TRBJ2-7; TRBD2 matches at 7 bases. With V trimmed by 5 bases and J by 0 bases, 7 bases remained unmatched. CDR3 size: 15 residues. From germline, CDR1 is SGHAT and CDR2 FQNNGV. Here the CDR3 DNA reads TGTGCCAGCAGCGGTCCCGGGAGGAACTCCTACGAGCAGTACGTC. Its protein product is CASSGPGRNSYEQYV.

The chain uses TRBV27 and TRBJ2-7, with D unclear. This CDR3 is built from 15 residues. Germline lookup yields CDR1 MNHEY and CDR2 SMNVEV (reference sequence). Trimming took 8 bases from V and 2 from J, leaving 19 bases between them. Here the CDR3 reads CASRHSSAYPYEQYV. CDR3 DNA sequence: TGTGCCAGCCGACACAGTTCCGCTTATCCCTACGAGCAGTACGTC.

CDR3 nucleotides: TGTGCCAGCGGTTCCTCTGGCTACACCTTC. This codes for CASGSSGYTF. V and J are TRBV6-6 and TRBJ1-2; D not resolved. Germline CDR1 is MNHNY and CDR2 is SVGAGI (reference sequence). V dropped 8 bases and J dropped 7 bases, with 8 bases sitting between them. The CDR3 is made up of 10 amino acids.

J is TRBJ1-6 and V is TRBV28; no reliable D call. V was shortened by 8 bases and J by 8 bases, with 13 bases between the two germline ends. Germline V gives CDR1 MDHEN, CDR2 SYDVKM. This CDR3 region has 13 residues. Here the CDR3 DNA reads TGTGCCAGCGGAAGAAATATGGATTCACCCCTCCACTTT. Its translation is CASGRNMDSPLHF.

The J gene is TRBJ1-6, the V gene TRBV5-3; D gene uncertain. TRBV5-3 qualifies as an ORF whose function is uncertain. The CDR3 runs 12 residues. V was pared by 0 bases and J by 17 bases, with 12 bases between. The CDR3 reads CARSLDPGKIHF. The CDR3 bases are TGTGCCAGAAGCTTGGATCCAGGCAAAATCCACTTT.

This chain uses TRBV7-9 with TRBJ1-5; the D gene is possibly TRBD1 (6 bases). This CDR3 is built from 16 residues. Looked up from germline, CDR1 is SEHNR and CDR2 is FQNEAQ (reference sequence). V was shortened by 5 bases and J by 0 bases, with 14 bases between the two germline ends. CDR3 sequence reads: CASSLSLTGSNQPQHF. The CDR3 coding sequence is TGTGCCAGCAGCCTTTCTCTGACAGGTAGCAATCAGCCCCAGCATTTT.

The chain carries TRBV7-2 and TRBJ2-1; TRBD1 aligns across 8 bases. Germline V gene data show CDR1 as SGHTA and CDR2 as FQGNSA. The CDR3 extends over 15 amino acids. Unmatched junction bases numbered 10, after V lost 10 bases and J lost 2 bases. The chain's CDR3 is CATGGQGYPYNEQFF. The CDR3 DNA reads TGTGCCACCGGAGGACAGGGATATCCCTACAATGAGCAGTTCTTC.

The V and J genes are TRBV5-1 and TRBJ2-7, with 10 bases matching TRBD1. Germline CDR1 SGHRS, CDR2 YFSETQ. Trimming at V came to 4 bases and at J to 6 bases, leaving 4 bases not matched to a gene. CDR3 size: 13 residues. In nucleotides, the CDR3 is TGCGCCAGCAGCAAGACAGGGGGCGGCGAGCAGTACTTC. Translated, it gives CASSKTGGGEQYF.

This clone was recorded once. A read error is the likely source, as a far larger clone sits one nucleotide away. At the DNA level, this CDR3 is encoded by other sequences in the same sample as well. This chain joins TRBV6-5 and TRBJ1-5; D is ambiguous. CDR1 is MNHEY, CDR2 SVGAGI, per germline. V gave up 0 bases and J gave up 1 base, with 4 bases separating them. The CDR3 spans 14 residues. The CDR3 sequence is CASSYSGSNQPQHF. The DNA for the CDR3 is TGTGCCAGCAGTTACTCAGGGAGCAATCAGCCCCAGCATTTT.

There are a few counts of this clone. The chain uses TRBV28 and TRBJ2-6; no reliable D call. V shed 1 base and J shed 0 bases, with 4 bases lying between them. The length of the CDR3 is 15 residues. Germline CDR1 and CDR2: MDHEN and SYDVKM. CDR3 amino acids: CASSLSVSGANVLTF. CDR3 in DNA: TGTGCCAGCAGTTTATCGGTCTCTGGGGCCAACGTCCTGACTTTC.

This chain uses TRBV19 with TRBJ1-1; no firm D call. The V gene lost 10 bases and the J gene lost 8 bases, with 11 bases spanning the gap. From germline, CDR1 is LNHDA and CDR2 SQIVND (reference sequence). The CDR3 extends over 10 amino acids. The CDR3: CATRAGEAFF. CDR3 DNA sequence: TGTGCCACTCGGGCGGGGGAAGCTTTCTTT.

By sample share, this clone is medium-sized. V usage is TRBV4-1 and J usage is TRBJ1-1, with 7 bases aligning to TRBD1. Germline V gives CDR1 MGHRA, CDR2 YSYEKL. The J segment lost 5 bases and the V segment lost 0 bases, leaving 18 bases of the junction unmatched. The CDR3 extends over 19 amino acids. CDR3 nucleotide sequence: TGCGCCAGCAGCCAAGATCCCGAGACAGGGAATGTTCTAGAGACTGAAGCTTTCTTT. Its protein is CASSQDPETGNVLETEAFF.

This clone was seen once. The chain has TRBV6-6 and TRBJ2-2, with no clear D. The CDR3 is 16 amino acids. Trimming pared 2 bases from V and 12 bases from J, leaving 22 bases between. Germline V gives CDR1 MNHNY, CDR2 SVGAGI (reference sequence). The DNA of the CDR3 is TGTGCCAGCAGTTACCCACCCAGCCCGGGTGTGGAGAAGCTGTTTTTT. Its protein is CASSYPPSPGVEKLFF.

This chain uses TRBV15 with TRBJ1-3; 10 bases map to TRBD1. CDR3 length equals 16 residues. The germline gives CDR1 LNHNV, CDR2 YYDKDF (reference sequence). The J segment lost 2 bases and the V segment lost 1 base, leaving 2 bases of the junction unmatched. For the CDR3, the DNA is TGTGCCACCAGCAGAGCCGGGACAGGGGCTGGAAACACCATATATTTT. Amino acids: CATSRAGTGAGNTIYF.

V is TRBV7-2 and J is TRBJ2-3; TRBD2 is a possible D gene (5 bases). The V and J ends lost 3 bases and 4 bases respectively, with 14 bases between them. CDR1 and CDR2 (germline): SGHTA, FQGNSA. The CDR3 sequence is 15 residues long. In nucleotides, the CDR3 is TGTGCCAGCAGCTTGTCTACCGGGGTGGCAGATACGCAGTATTTT. Amino acids: CASSLSTGVADTQYF.

V is TRBV27 and J is TRBJ1-1; D might be TRBD1 (6 bases). CDR1 is MNHEY, CDR2 SMNVEV, per germline (reference sequence). V lost 4 bases and J lost 5, with 20 bases in between. This CDR3 region has 16 residues. CDR3 sequence reads: CASSSAGALGNTEAFF. CDR3 DNA: TGTGCCAGCAGTTCCGCGGGGGCATTGGGGAATACTGAAGCTTTCTTT.

The J gene is TRBJ2-1, the V gene TRBV4-3; 11 bases match TRBD2. Germline lookup yields CDR1 LGHNA and CDR2 YSLEER. This CDR3 comprises 15 residues. V was pared by 3 bases and J by 6 bases, with 4 bases of the junction left unmatched. CDR3 in DNA: TGCGCCAGCAGCCAGCTAGCGGGGGGAGGCAATGAGCAGTTCTTC. Its protein is CASSQLAGGGNEQFF.

The rearrangement joins TRBV28 to TRBJ2-2; D is uncertain. Looked up from germline, CDR1 is MDHEN and CDR2 is SYDVKM. CDR3 length: 17 amino acids. With 2 bases removed from V and 1 base from J, the gap between germline ends came to 14 bases. The CDR3 nucleotides read TGTGCCAGCAGTTTAGATTTAGTAAATAAGAACACCGGGGAGCTGTTTTTT. It encodes CASSLDLVNKNTGELFF.

V gene TRBV6-1 combines with J gene TRBJ1-1; TRBD1 matches 9 bases. The CDR3 has 16 residues. From germline, CDR1 is MNHNS and CDR2 SASEGT. The ends lost 1 base at V and 5 bases at J; junction bases unmatched: 8. DNA of the CDR3: TGTGCCAGCAGTGAAGTTACAGGGGGCCTTGGGACTGAAGCTTTCTTT. Its protein product is CASSEVTGGLGTEAFF.

This sequence joins TRBV29-1 and TRBJ1-1; D uncertain. The CDR3 loop spans 14 amino acids. Trimming shortened V by 7 bases and J by 1 base, and 16 bases separated the two germline ends. Per the germline V gene, CDR1 is SQVTM and CDR2 is ANQGSEA. DNA for the CDR3: TGCAGCGCCCCTTCCCCCTCAAGGAACACTGAAGCTTTCTTT. Its translation is CSAPSPSRNTEAFF.

The sample holds one count of this clone. This chain connects TRBV28 to TRBJ1-4, with 7 bases fitting TRBD1. The CDR3 loop spans 15 amino acids. V gave up 2 bases and J gave up 5 bases; unmatched junction bases: 5. The germline CDR1 and CDR2 sequences are MDHEN and SYDVKM. CDR3 amino acids: CASSLPTGPNEKLFF. DNA for the CDR3: TGTGCCAGCAGTTTACCGACAGGGCCAAATGAAAAACTGTTTTTT.

This clone has just a few counts. The chain is built from TRBV5-1 and TRBJ2-3, with 8 bases aligning to TRBD1. The CDR3 has 14 amino acids. Trimming removed 4 bases from V and 4 bases from J; junction bases left unmatched: 5. Germline CDR1 SGHRS, CDR2 YFSETQ. The CDR3 spells CASSRTGHADTQYF. CDR3 coding DNA: TGCGCCAGCAGCCGGACAGGGCATGCAGATACGCAGTATTTT.